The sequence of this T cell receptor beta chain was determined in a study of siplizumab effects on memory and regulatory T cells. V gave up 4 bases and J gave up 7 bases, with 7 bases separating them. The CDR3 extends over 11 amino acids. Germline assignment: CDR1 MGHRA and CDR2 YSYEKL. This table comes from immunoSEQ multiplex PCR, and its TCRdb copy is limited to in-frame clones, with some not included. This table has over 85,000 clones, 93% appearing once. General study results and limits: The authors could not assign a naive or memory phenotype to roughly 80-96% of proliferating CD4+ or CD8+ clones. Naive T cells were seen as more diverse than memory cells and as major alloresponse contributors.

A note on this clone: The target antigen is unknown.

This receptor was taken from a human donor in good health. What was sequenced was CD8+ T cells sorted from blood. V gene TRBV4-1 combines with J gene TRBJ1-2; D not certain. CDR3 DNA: TGCGCCAGCAGCCCCGGTGGTGGCTACACCTTC. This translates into CASSPGGGYTF.